This T cell receptor beta chain stems from a study of cytomegalovirus exposure and HLA in healthy donors. V dropped 8 bases and J dropped 4; count of bases not matched to a gene: 5. Per the germline V gene, CDR1 is LNHDA and CDR2 is SQIVND (reference sequence). The length of the CDR3 is 13 residues. Use of 60 Vbeta and 13 Jbeta primers characterized the PCR. Sequencing used immunoSEQ multiplex PCR; TCRdb keeps in-frame clones, though not all of them. The data show 150,000 to 200,000 clones, and the top ten clones hold roughly 2%. For this clone: The antigen remains unidentified.

Study-level points and caveats: Among TCR beta chains of equal frequency, HLA-associated ones were more clonally expanded in a later analysis. As was reported, the HLA-A and HLA-B alleles of most subjects were accurately predicted from TCR beta sequences. Most observed TCR sequences were rare, whereas some public TCRs were detected in many donors.

Source material: PBMCs. The gene calls are TRBV19 and TRBJ2-7; 10 positions match TRBD1. This receptor was identified in a man aged 25-45 years in good health and CMV-seronegative. The CDR3, as DNA: TGTGCCAGTTCCATGGGACAGGGGTACGAGCAGTACTTC. Its protein is CASSMGQGYEQYF.